This T cell receptor beta chain was obtained from a study of cytomegalovirus exposure and HLA in healthy donors. Whole-study context: According to later analysis, the same platform produced the approximately 120 validation and 600 to 800 first-cohort repertoires.

In regard to this clone: Its antigen is still unknown.

Study findings and constraints: Reports showed the classifier diagnosing cytomegalovirus status with high specificity and sensitivity.

Libraries were prepared by immunoSEQ multiplex PCR; TCRdb keeps only in-frame clonotypes and omits some of them. This table has about 140,000 clones, 88% appearing once. This CDR3 contains 13 residues. Trimming removed 2 bases at V and 12 bases at J, with 14 bases between. Germline CDR1 and CDR2: KGHSH and LQKENI. The rearrangement joins TRBV18 to TRBJ2-1; a weak D match, TRBD1 (5 bases). This receptor was obtained from a woman younger than 35 in good health and CMV-seropositive. The sample taken for sequencing was PBMCs. In DNA, the CDR3 is TGTGCCAGCTCACCAGAGTTATGGCAGGGGCAGTTCTTC. Translated: CASSPELWQGQFF.